What follows describes a single TCR beta chain. What it binds is not known. These data belong to a study of post-analysis software for immune sequencing data. Study-level results: There were a few TRBV segments more frequent in patients than controls, and TRBV5-6, TRBV5-1 and TRBV20-1 were among them. Diversity measured as normalized Chao1 was significantly lower in multiple sclerosis patients than in controls.

TCR beta cDNA libraries had unique molecular identifiers. A population of 1 to 10 million T cells gave rise to about half a million cDNA molecules. From the PCR reads, TCRdb called clonotypes with MiXCR, one entry per CDR3 protein. The repertoire has some 370,000 distinct CDR3 sequences, roughly 35% of them found once; the top ten carry under 15%. Germline V gives CDR1 SGHDT, CDR2 YYEEEE. CDR3 size: 15 residues. With V trimmed by 4 bases and J by 1 base, 2 bases remained unmatched. This receptor was taken from a girl aged 5-17 years with multiple sclerosis. Sequenced input: blood. This chain links TRBV5-6 with TRBJ2-2; 9 bases line up with TRBD1. In DNA, the CDR3 is TGTGCCAGCAGCGCGGGACAGGGGAACACCGGGGAGCTGTTTTTT. Amino acids: CASSAGQGNTGELFF.